This TCR beta chain was sequenced for a study of CD8 T cells in ankylosing spondylitis. This CDR3 is 11 amino acids long. Germline CDR1 reads MNHNY; CDR2 reads SVGAGI (reference sequence). TCRdb analysed the 5' RACE reads with MiXCR anew, one entry per CDR3 protein. The sample yields 250,000 to 400,000 distinct CDR3 sequences, around a tenth seen once. The specimen sequenced was blood, either unsorted or a sorted T cell fraction (not recorded which). The receptor was isolated from a female donor with ankylosing spondylitis or in good health (not recorded which). This chain connects TRBV6-6 to TRBJ2-7, with no clear D. CDR3 protein: CAAGETYEQYF. CDR3 nucleotides: TGTGCTGCAGGCGAGACTTACGAGCAGTACTTC.